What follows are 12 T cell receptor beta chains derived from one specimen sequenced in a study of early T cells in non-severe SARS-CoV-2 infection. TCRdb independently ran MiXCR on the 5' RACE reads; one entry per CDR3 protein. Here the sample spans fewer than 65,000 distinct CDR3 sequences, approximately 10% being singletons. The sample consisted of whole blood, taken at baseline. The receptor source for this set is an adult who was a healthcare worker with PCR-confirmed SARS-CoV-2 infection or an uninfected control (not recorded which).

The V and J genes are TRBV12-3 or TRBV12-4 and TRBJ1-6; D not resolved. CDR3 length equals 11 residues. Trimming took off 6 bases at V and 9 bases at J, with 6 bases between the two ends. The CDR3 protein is CASRDSSPLHF. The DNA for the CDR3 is TGTGCCAGCAGGGATAGTTCACCCCTCCACTTT.

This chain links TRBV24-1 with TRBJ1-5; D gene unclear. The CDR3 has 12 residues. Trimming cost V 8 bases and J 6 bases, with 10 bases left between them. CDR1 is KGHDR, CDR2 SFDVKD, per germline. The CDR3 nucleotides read TGTGCCACCAAAGGGCTTCCTCAGCCCCAGCATTTT. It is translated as CATKGLPQPQHF.

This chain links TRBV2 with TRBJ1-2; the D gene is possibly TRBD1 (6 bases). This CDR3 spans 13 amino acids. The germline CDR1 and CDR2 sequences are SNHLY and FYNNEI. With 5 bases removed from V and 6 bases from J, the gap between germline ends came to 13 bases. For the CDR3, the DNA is TGTGCCAGCAGTTATACAGGGAGGGATGGCTACACCTTC. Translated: CASSYTGRDGYTF.

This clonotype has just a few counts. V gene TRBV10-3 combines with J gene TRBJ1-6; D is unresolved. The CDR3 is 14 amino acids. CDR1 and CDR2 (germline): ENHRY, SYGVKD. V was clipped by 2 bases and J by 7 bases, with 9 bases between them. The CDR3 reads CAISEASTNSPLHF. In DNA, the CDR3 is TGTGCCATCAGTGAGGCGAGTACCAATTCACCCCTCCACTTT.

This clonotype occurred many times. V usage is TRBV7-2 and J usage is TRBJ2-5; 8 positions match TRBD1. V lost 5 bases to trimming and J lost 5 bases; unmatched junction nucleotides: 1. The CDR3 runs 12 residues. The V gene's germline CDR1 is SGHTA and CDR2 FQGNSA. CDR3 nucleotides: TGTGCCAGCAGCAGGGACAGGGAGACCCAGTACTTC. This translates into CASSRDRETQYF.

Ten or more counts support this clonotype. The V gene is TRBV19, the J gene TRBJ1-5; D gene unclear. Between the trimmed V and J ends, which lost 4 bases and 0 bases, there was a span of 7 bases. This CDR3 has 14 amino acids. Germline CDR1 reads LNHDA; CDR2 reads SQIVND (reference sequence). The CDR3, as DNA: TGTGCCAGTAGTACTGGGGTTAGCAATCAGCCCCAGCATTTT. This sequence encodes CASSTGVSNQPQHF.

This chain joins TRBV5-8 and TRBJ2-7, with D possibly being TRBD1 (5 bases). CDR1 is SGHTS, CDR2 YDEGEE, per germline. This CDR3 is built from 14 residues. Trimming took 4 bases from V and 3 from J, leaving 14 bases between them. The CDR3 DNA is TGTGCCAGCAGCCCCAAAGACAGCTTCTACGAGCAGTACTTC. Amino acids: CASSPKDSFYEQYF. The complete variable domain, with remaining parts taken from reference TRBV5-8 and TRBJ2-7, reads EAGVTQSPTHLIKTRGQQATLRCSPISGHTSVYWYQQALGLGLQFLLWYDEGEERNRGNFPPRFSGRQFPNYSSELNVNALELEDSALYLCASSPKDSFYEQYFGPGTRLTVT.

The CDR3 nucleotides read TGCAGTGCTAGAGGCCTTAGCGGGAAGCACTACTACGAGCAGTACTTC. This codes for CSARGLSGKHYYEQYF. The chain uses TRBV20-1 and TRBJ2-7; the match to TRBD2 covers 8 bases. The germline V gene has CDR1 DFQATT and CDR2 SNEGSKA (reference sequence). The CDR3 has 16 residues. The trim removed 1 base at V and 3 bases at J, leaving 11 bases unmatched.

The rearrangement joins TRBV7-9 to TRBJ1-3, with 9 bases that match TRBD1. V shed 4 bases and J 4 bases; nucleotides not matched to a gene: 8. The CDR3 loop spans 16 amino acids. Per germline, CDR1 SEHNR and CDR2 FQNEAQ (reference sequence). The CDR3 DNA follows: TGTGCCAGCAGCTACACCGACAGGGGGTCAGGAAACACCATATATTTT. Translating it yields CASSYTDRGSGNTIYF.

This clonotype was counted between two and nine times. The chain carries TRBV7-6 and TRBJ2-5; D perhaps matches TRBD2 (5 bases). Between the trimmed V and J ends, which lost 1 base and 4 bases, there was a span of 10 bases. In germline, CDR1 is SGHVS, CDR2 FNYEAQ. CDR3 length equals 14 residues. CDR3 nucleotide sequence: TGTGCCAGCAGCTTAGGCGGCGGAGGAGAGACCCAGTACTTC. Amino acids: CASSLGGGGETQYF.

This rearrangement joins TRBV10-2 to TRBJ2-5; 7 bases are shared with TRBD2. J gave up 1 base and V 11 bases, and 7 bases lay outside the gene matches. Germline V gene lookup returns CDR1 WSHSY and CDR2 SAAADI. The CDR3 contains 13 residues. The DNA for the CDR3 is TGCGCCGGGGGGGAGACCCTCCAAGAGACCCAGTACTTC. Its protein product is CAGGETLQETQYF.

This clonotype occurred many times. The CDR3 region is CATMRRGQDEKLFF. The CDR3 DNA sequence: TGTGCCACCATGCGCCGAGGACAGGATGAAAAACTGTTTTTT. V usage is TRBV24-1 and J usage is TRBJ1-4; 7 bases match TRBD1. V dropped 8 bases and J dropped 6; count of bases not matched to a gene: 8. This CDR3 is 14 amino acids long. Germline loops: CDR1 KGHDR, CDR2 SFDVKD.